This T cell receptor (beta chain) was identified during a study of blood T cells in healthy people across ages (dated by TCRdb to the mid-2010s). Regarding the study in general: In model experiments, roughly one uniquely barcoded TCR beta cDNA molecule per two T cells was captured by template switching. The study analyzed two additional independent replicas of 1 million unique cDNA reads from the same blood draw for two donors, one aged 18 to 30 and one aged 80 or older. Donors of different ages were randomly distributed across sequencing lanes to avoid experimental bias. The study measured age-related changes in TCR beta repertoire diversity using deep sequencing normalized with unique cDNA molecular identifiers. Four age groups were formed from the donors: young (average about 16 years), middle-aged (approximately 39), aged (approximately 60) and long-lived (roughly 88).

The 40 or so donors, aged roughly 6 to 95 years, were systemically healthy Caucasian individuals from Russia. Each donor gave ten milliliters of peripheral blood, collected into EDTA-treated Vacutainer tubes. Ficoll-Paque density-gradient centrifugation was used to isolate PBMCs, with at least 7 million per sample. Trizol reagent was used to extract total RNA from PBMCs, with at least 5.5 micrograms per sample. The percentages of naive CD45RAhigh/CD27high T cells were determined by flow cytometry on a PBMC aliquot from every donor. General conclusions and limits of the study: Observed TCR beta diversity per million T cells fell roughly linearly with age, and a significant reduction was already apparent by age around 40. Compared with the aged group, the long-lived group had more naive CD4+ T cells, fewer expanded clones and increased TCR diversity, suggesting age selection. The CMV infection status of donors was not known, potentially confounding age-related changes in expanded clonotypes. Estimates of total diversity from one million sequenced T cells were regarded as lower bounds and underestimates. Conclusive comparison of naive and antigen-experienced compartments was prevented by the profiling of bulk unsorted PBMCs. There was a strong correlation between observed TCR beta diversity and the percentage of naive T cells measured by flow cytometry.

About this clonotype itself: It lacks a known antigen. No much larger clonotype is one base removed from it; base qualities were not supplied.

The protocol used for the library was 5' RACE. The listed sequencing device is Illumina HiSeq 2500. A second PCR of 7 to 11 cycles was performed with a sample-barcoded 5' primer and a J-beta primer mix. A unique molecular identifier was introduced onto each TCR beta cDNA molecule by a template-switch 5' adaptor carrying 12 random nucleotides. At least 3 million CDR3-containing paired-end reads were obtained from each sample. First-strand cDNA synthesis was performed from all RNA using the Mint cDNA synthesis kit, with priming by a TRBC-specific oligonucleotide. All cDNA was treated with uracil-DNA glycosylase and then went through a first 18-cycle PCR with the universal primers M1SS and BC2_uni_R. The published analysis was carried out like this. For normalization, 1 million high-quality reads were randomly selected from each sample, with every read carrying a distinct molecular identifier. Reads with shared molecular identifiers were discarded instead of being binned into consensus sequences. MiTCR, with a Q25 quality threshold and the strictest error-elimination algorithm, was used for CDR3 identification, clonotype clustering and error correction. A nonparametric unseen species model with Euler transformation was used to estimate lower-bound total TCR beta diversity. In TCRdb, the public reads were trimmed at Q25 with fastp and aligned with MiXCR, with productive beta chains retained. Each record represents a unique CDR3 protein, reported with the most common genes and DNA among its rows. None of the V and J calls come from the authors' own analysis; TCRdb made them. The sample contains almost 800,000 distinct CDR3 sequences, 55% to 70% of them found a single time. The ten largest make up roughly 22% of the sample.

Sequences SNHLY (CDR1) and FYNNEI (CDR2) are obtained from the germline V gene. There are 16 amino acids in the CDR3, from cysteine to phenylalanine inclusive. Kept here is only the CDR3 DNA, which spans 48 bases and is read in frame from base 1. V sheds 2 bases and J sheds 4 bases, leaving 15 bases between their ends. Sequencing input: blood. This TCR was recovered from a young man in good health. The chain links TRBV2 with TRBJ1-3, with the identity of the D gene unclear. The bases are TGTGCCAGCAGTGAAAGAGTTCCTAGGTCCGGAAACACCATATATTTT. Translated, it reads CASSERVPRSGNTIYF.